This T cell receptor (beta chain) was recorded in a study of cytomegalovirus exposure and HLA in healthy donors. This cohort consisted of healthy bone marrow donors. Study results and limitations: A later analysis linked 15,000 to 20,000 TCR beta sequences to HLA alleles at 0.05 false discovery rate. Later analysis suggested links between common viral pathogens and several top significant clusters.

On this clone itself: No antigen is known for it.

The V end lost 3 bases, the J end lost 2 bases, and 11 bases lay between the germline ends. The CDR3 has 15 amino acids. In germline, CDR1 is PRHDT, CDR2 FYEKMQ (reference sequence). In the PCR, 60 Vbeta and 13 Jbeta primers were used. Study processing details: An analysis that came later counted roughly 87 million unique TCR beta chains, roughly 11 million shared. TCRdb's table, derived via immunoSEQ multiplex PCR, lists solely in-frame clones and lacks some. V and J calls and clone size are given by that table; D and trimming were obtained from the DNA. The data contain around 190,000 clones, about 80% of them singletons.

The clonotype originates from a woman under 40 in good health and CMV-seronegative. The chain couples TRBV13 to TRBJ1-5, with D tentatively TRBD1 (5 bases). Sequencing input: PBMCs. DNA for the CDR3: TGTGCCAGCAGCTTGGGGGGGAACGGCAATCAGCCCCAGCATTTT. It encodes CASSLGGNGNQPQHF.